This entry features one T cell receptor (beta chain) sequence. These data are taken from a study of blood T cell repertoires in COVID-19. Study background: The origin of the acute and convalescent COVID-19 samples was the United States, Italy and Spain. T cells, B-cell-depleted T cells, or PBMCs supplied cDNA or gDNA.

Authors' analysis steps: Scientists estimated how many nucleated cells there were by amplifying reference gene primers. Sequencing used immunoSEQ multiplex PCR; TCRdb keeps in-frame clones, though not all of them. The V and J calls and clone size come from that table; D and trimming were worked out from the DNA. The sample includes under 200,000 clones, roughly four fifths of them seen just once. V was clipped by 6 bases and J by 6 bases; unmatched bases: 2. The germline V gene has CDR1 SNHLY and CDR2 FYNNEI. The CDR3 is 12 amino acids. Sequenced material: peripheral blood. The chain recombines TRBV2 with TRBJ2-7; 10 bases are shared with TRBD1. This clonotype was obtained from a woman of 80 years or more with acute or convalescent COVID-19. CDR3: CASRDRGAEQYF. The CDR3 DNA sequence: TGTGCCAGCAGGGACAGGGGGGCCGAGCAGTACTTC.